This record covers a single T cell receptor beta chain. The antigen remains undetermined. Specified treatment: oral pan-JAK inhibitor, 5-10 mg twice daily. Researchers gathered lesional scalp punch biopsies and peripheral blood from patients with alopecia areata. PBMCs, the starting material, were the source of sorted CD4+ and CD8+ T cells. This sample stems from a study of CD8+ T cells in alopecia areata. Points from the study as a whole: On tofacitinib, scalp and blood still held many of the expanded lesional clones.

RNA, once extracted, was reverse transcribed into cDNA for use as the sequencing template. This table comes from immunoSEQ multiplex PCR, and its TCRdb copy is limited to in-frame clones, with some not included. The sample lists under 200,000 clones, 60% to 75% occurring once. The CDR3 loop spans 14 amino acids. The J segment lost 4 bases and the V segment lost 0 bases, leaving 3 bases of the junction unmatched. Germline CDR1 and CDR2: SGHRS and YFSETQ. This material consisted of CD4+ T cells sorted from blood, taken at week 24, from a patient treated with tofacitinib. The clonotype originates from a human donor with alopecia areata. This chain connects TRBV5-1 to TRBJ2-7, with 8 bases aligning to TRBD1. This CDR3 reads CASSLDRGTYEQYF. The CDR3 DNA sequence: TGCGCCAGCAGCTTGGACAGGGGGACTTACGAGCAGTACTTC.